One sample yielded the 14 T cell receptor beta chains listed below, sequenced in a study of T cells in Graves' hyperthyroidism and ophthalmopathy. Using RNA transcripts as the source, TCR beta CDR3 regions were amplified. First-round RT-PCR of the TCR CDR3 relied on the HTBI primer set. TCRdb called the multiplex PCR reads again in MiXCR, with one record for every CDR3 protein. The table lists hundreds of thousands of distinct CDR3 sequences, less than 15% of them singletons. What was sequenced was blood. The receptors originated from a woman aged 18-30 years with Graves' hyperthyroidism.

The chain recombines TRBV28 with TRBJ2-3, with 13 positions matching TRBD2. CDR1 is MDHEN and CDR2 is SYDVKM in the germline V gene. This CDR3 is built from 19 residues. V shed 5 bases, J shed 0 bases, and the junction held 11 bases outside the gene matches. The CDR3, as DNA: TGTGCCAGCAGTCCCCGACTAGCGGGAGGCCCAACTAGCACAGATACGCAGTATTTT. Protein sequence: CASSPRLAGGPTSTDTQYF.

The table lists this clonotype with many counts. The genes are TRBV27 and TRBJ2-7; TRBD2 agrees at 7 bases. Germline trimming cut 6 bases from V and 7 bases from J; bases unmatched to any gene: 6. This CDR3 contains 12 residues. Germline loops: CDR1 MNHEY, CDR2 SMNVEV (reference sequence). DNA of the CDR3: TGTGCCAGCAGGGGGGGGTCCGAGGAGCAGTACTTC. Protein product: CASRGGSEEQYF.

This clonotype was observed many times. V and J are TRBV28 and TRBJ2-3, with 8 bases fitting TRBD2. The V segment lost 4 bases and the J segment 5 bases; nucleotides outside the gene matches: 14. CDR1 MDHEN and CDR2 SYDVKM come from the germline V gene. The CDR3 contains 17 residues. In DNA, the CDR3 is TGTGCCAGCAGTTGGCGGGAGGTCAGGCCAAAGGGAGATACGCAGTATTTT. Translation: CASSWREVRPKGDTQYF.

This sequence joins TRBV20-1 and TRBJ1-3, with D possibly being TRBD1 (5 bases). CDR1 is DFQATT, CDR2 SNEGSKA, per germline (reference sequence). The CDR3 is made up of 14 amino acids. The germline V and J ends were trimmed by 0 bases and 4 bases, with 10 bases remaining between them. The CDR3 sequence is CSARDGGSGNTIYF. The CDR3 bases are TGCAGTGCTAGAGATGGGGGGTCCGGAAACACCATATATTTT.

This clonotype was found many times. This chain connects TRBV7-9 to TRBJ1-1, with D perhaps TRBD1 (5 bases). The CDR3 is made up of 12 amino acids. Trimming removed 11 bases at V and 6 bases at J, with 16 bases between. Germline values: CDR1 SEHNR, CDR2 FQNEAQ (reference sequence). CDR3 coding DNA: TGTGCCTGCCAGAGGGGTGAAGCTGAAGCTTTCTTT. Protein sequence: CACQRGEAEAFF.

This chain joins TRBV15 and TRBJ1-1, with 9 bases identical to TRBD1. CDR1 is LNHNV and CDR2 is YYDKDF in the germline V gene (reference sequence). The CDR3 loop spans 14 amino acids. V shed 0 bases and J 13 bases; nucleotides not matched to a gene: 9. CDR3 DNA: TGTGCCACCAGCAGAGATAGGGGGACAGGGAACCATTTCTTT. Protein product: CATSRDRGTGNHFF. The whole variable domain, remainder taken from reference TRBV15 and TRBJ1-1, is DAMVIQNPRYQVTQFGKPVTLSCSQTLNHNVMYWYQQKSSQAPKLLFHYYDKDFNNEADTPDNFQSRRPNTSFCFLDIRSPGLGDTAMYLCATSRDRGTGNHFFGQGTRLTVV.

This clonotype was seen a few times. This may be a read error: a much more frequent sequence differs by one nucleotide. V is TRBV28 and J is TRBJ2-1, with D uncertain. Germline loops: CDR1 MDHEN, CDR2 SYDVKM. The CDR3 has 12 residues. DNA of the CDR3: TGTGCCAGCAGTGTCACCTACAATGAGCAGTCCTTC. Translating gives CASSVTYNEQSF.

This clonotype has only a few counts. The V and J genes are TRBV9 and TRBJ2-5; D possibly corresponds to TRBD1 (6 bases). This CDR3 is 15 amino acids long. V lost 4 bases and J lost 5, with 18 bases in between. Germline V CDR1 and CDR2: SGDLS, YYNGEE. CDR3 DNA sequence: TGTGCCAGCAGCAAGGGACATCTATCCGGTGAGACCCAGTACTTC. It yields the protein CASSKGHLSGETQYF.

The chain couples TRBV18 to TRBJ2-7, with D tentatively TRBD1 (6 bases). Per germline, CDR1 KGHSH and CDR2 LQKENI. The CDR3 contains 14 residues. V was clipped by 1 base and J by 3 bases, with 10 bases between them. The CDR3 is CASSPRTAYYEQYF. CDR3 bases: TGTGCCAGCTCACCACGGACAGCCTACTACGAGCAGTACTTC.

In its sample, this clonotype was seen many times. The V gene is TRBV2, the J gene TRBJ1-5, with D unresolved. With 6 bases removed from V and 0 bases from J, the gap between germline ends came to 9 bases. From germline, CDR1 is SNHLY and CDR2 FYNNEI. This CDR3 region has 14 residues. CDR3 amino acids: CASRADGSNQPQHF. As DNA, the CDR3 is TGTGCCAGCAGGGCAGACGGTAGCAATCAGCCCCAGCATTTT.

This clonotype was detected many times. The V call is TRBV6-2 or TRBV6-3, the J call TRBJ2-1; D possibly corresponds to TRBD2 (6 bases). V was cut by 6 bases and J by 4 bases, with 16 bases left in between. This CDR3 comprises 15 residues. Germline CDR1 reads MNHEY; CDR2 reads SVGEGT. CDR3 in DNA: TGTGCCAGCAGCATTCAAATGGGACTTTACAATGAGCAGTTCTTC. Its protein product is CASSIQMGLYNEQFF.

This clonotype has only a few counts. The chain is built from TRBV5-6 and TRBJ2-6, with D possibly matching TRBD2 (6 bases). V lost 4 bases and J lost 8, with 7 bases in between. Germline CDR1 reads SGHDT; CDR2 reads YYEEEE. CDR3 length equals 12 residues. CDR3 amino acids: CASSRDSNVLTF. CDR3 DNA: TGTGCCAGCAGCCGGGACTCCAACGTCCTGACTTTC.

This chain links TRBV11-2 with TRBJ1-1, with D maybe TRBD1 (5 bases). Germline CDR1 and CDR2: SGHAT and FQNNGV. V lost 5 bases to trimming and J lost 0 bases, with 10 bases between them. This CDR3 is built from 14 residues. CDR3 in amino acids: CASSQTTVNTEAFF. As DNA, the CDR3 is TGTGCCAGCAGCCAGACGACAGTGAACACTGAAGCTTTCTTT.

This clonotype was detected many times. The chain joins TRBV4-1 to TRBJ2-1; D unresolved. Trimming left V 3 bases short and J 0 bases short, with 12 bases between. Germline V CDR1 and CDR2: MGHRA, YSYEKL. The length of the CDR3 is 16 residues. The CDR3 region is CASSQPGYSSYNEQFF. DNA for the CDR3: TGCGCCAGCAGCCAGCCTGGGTATAGCTCCTACAATGAGCAGTTCTTC.